This TCR beta chain was captured by sequencing in a study of blood T cell repertoires in COVID-19. Study members were between roughly 18 and 100 years old and lived in 20 to 25 US regions. Participant-reported clinical history was the basis for cohort assignment. The germline gives CDR1 SGHTA, CDR2 FQGTGA. V trimming: 5 bases; J trimming: 3 bases; junction bases outside the gene matches: 5. CDR3 length: 15 amino acids. In the study's own analysis: Estimates of nucleated cell counts were drawn from the amplification of reference gene primers. Some clones are missing from TCRdb's copy, which holds only in-frame ones; the method was immunoSEQ multiplex PCR. The V and J calls and clone size come from that table; D and trimming were worked out from the DNA. Seen here are roughly 160,000 clones, 82% observed once, and the top ten hold roughly 20%.

Sequences were obtained from PBMCs or T cells enriched from blood (not recorded which). This receptor was taken from a man in his 60s who had recovered from COVID-19. The rearrangement links TRBV7-3 to TRBJ2-3; 10 bases line up with TRBD2. This chain's CDR3 is CASSETSGETDTQYF. As DNA, the CDR3 is TGTGCCAGCAGCGAAACTAGCGGGGAAACAGATACGCAGTATTTT.